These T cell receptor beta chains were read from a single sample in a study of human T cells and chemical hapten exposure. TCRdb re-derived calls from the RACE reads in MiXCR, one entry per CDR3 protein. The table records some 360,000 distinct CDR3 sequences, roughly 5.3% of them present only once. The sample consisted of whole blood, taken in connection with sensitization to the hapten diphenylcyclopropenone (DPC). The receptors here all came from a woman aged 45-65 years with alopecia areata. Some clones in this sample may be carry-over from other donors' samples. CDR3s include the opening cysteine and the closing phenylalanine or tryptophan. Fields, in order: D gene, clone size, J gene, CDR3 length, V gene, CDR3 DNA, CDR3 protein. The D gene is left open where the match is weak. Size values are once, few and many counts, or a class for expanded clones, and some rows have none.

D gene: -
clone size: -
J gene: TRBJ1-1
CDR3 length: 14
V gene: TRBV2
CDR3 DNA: TGTGCCAGCATGGCAAGCCAATTCAACACTGAAGCTTTCTTT
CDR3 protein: CASMASQFNTEAFF

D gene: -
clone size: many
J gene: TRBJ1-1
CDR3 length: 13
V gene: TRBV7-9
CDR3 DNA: TGTGCCAGCAGCTTAGCCCTAGACACTGAAGCTTTCTTT
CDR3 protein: CASSLALDTEAFF

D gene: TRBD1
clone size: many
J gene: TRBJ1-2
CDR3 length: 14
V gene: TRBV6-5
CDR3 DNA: TGTGCCAGCAGTTTCACGACAGGGGAACGTGGCTACACCTTC
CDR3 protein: CASSFTTGERGYTF

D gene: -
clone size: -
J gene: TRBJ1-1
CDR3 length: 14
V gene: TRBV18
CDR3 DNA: TGTACCAGCTCAATCGGGACGTTGAACACTGAAGCTTTCTTT
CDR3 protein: CTSSIGTLNTEAFF

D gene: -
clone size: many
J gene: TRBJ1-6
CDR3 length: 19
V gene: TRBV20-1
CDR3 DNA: TGCAGTGCTAGAGATCGGTATCAGGGTCTCAGCTCCTATAATTCACCCCTCCACTTT
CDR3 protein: CSARDRYQGLSSYNSPLHF

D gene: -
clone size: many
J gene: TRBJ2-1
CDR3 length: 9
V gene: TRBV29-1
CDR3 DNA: TGCAGCGTTGAACGAGAGCAGTTCTTC
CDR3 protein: CSVEREQFF

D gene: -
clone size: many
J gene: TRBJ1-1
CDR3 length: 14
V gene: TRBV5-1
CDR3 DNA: TGCGCCAGCAGCTTGACAGGTCAGGCACCTGAAGCTTTCTTT
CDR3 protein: CASSLTGQAPEAFF

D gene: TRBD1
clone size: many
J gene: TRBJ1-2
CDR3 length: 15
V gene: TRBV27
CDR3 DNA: TGTGCCAGCAACCCCGGACAGGGATGGGACTATGGCTACACCTTC
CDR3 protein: CASNPGQGWDYGYTF

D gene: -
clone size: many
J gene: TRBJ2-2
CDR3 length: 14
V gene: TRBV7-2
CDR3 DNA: TGTGCCAGCAGCCTAGTACGGGACACCGGGGAGCTGTTTTTT
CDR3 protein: CASSLVRDTGELFF

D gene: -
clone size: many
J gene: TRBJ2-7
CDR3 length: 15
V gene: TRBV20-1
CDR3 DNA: TGCAGTGCTAGAGATTTCGCGGGCGTCTCCTACGAGCAGTACTTC
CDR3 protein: CSARDFAGVSYEQYF

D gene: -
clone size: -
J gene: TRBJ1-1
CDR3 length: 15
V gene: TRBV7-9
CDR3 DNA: TGTGCCAGCAGCGTCGACGGGCAGATGAACACTGAAGCTTTCTTT
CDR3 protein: CASSVDGQMNTEAFF

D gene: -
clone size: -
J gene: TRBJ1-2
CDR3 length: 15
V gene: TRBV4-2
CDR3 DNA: TGTGCCAGCAGCCAAGACCCAGTACTGCGTTTGAGCTACACCTTC
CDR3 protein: CASSQDPVLRLSYTF

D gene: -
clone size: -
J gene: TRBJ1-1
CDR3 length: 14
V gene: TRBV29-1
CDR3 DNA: TGCAGCGTTGACGTAGGGTTCATGAACACTGAAGCTTTCTTT
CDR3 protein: CSVDVGFMNTEAFF

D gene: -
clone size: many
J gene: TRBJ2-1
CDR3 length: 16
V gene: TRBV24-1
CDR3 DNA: TGTGCCACCAGTGATCCCCCGCGGGGAACCTACAATGAGCAGTTCTTC
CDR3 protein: CATSDPPRGTYNEQFF

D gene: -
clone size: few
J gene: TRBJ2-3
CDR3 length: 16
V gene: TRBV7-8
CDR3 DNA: TGTGCCAGCAGCCTCCCTGGACAAGCTAGCACAGATACGCAGTATTTT
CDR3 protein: CASSLPGQASTDTQYF

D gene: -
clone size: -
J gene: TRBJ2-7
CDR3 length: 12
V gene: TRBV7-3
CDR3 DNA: TGTGCCAGCAGCTTAAAGAGGAACGAGCAGTACTTC
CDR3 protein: CASSLKRNEQYF

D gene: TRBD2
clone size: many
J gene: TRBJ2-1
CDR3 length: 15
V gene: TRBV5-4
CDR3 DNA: TGTGCCAGCACCTTTTTCCAGCGGGACTACAATGAGCAGTTCTTC
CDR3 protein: CASTFFQRDYNEQFF

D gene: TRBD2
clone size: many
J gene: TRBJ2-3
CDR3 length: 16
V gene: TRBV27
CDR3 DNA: TGTGCCAGCAGTCCACTAGCGGGGGCCTTCACAGATACGCAGTATTTT
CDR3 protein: CASSPLAGAFTDTQYF

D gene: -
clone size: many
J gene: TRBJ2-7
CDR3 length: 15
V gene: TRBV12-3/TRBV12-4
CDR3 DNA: TGTGCCAGCAGTTCCTTTTCTGGGGGGCAAGGTGAGCAGTACTTC
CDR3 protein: CASSSFSGGQGEQYF

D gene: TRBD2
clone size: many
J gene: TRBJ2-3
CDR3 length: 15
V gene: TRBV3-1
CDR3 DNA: TGTGCCAGCAGCCCGGGACTAGCGCTCACAGATACGCAGTATTTT
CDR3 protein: CASSPGLALTDTQYF

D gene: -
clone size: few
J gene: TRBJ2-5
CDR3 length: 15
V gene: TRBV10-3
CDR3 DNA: TGTGCCATCAGTGCCGGGTCTATCCTCCAAGAGACCCAGTACTTC
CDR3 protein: CAISAGSILQETQYF

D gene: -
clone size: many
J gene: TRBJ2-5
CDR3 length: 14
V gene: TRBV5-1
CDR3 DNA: TGCGCCAGCAGCTTGGCCGACCCCCGAGAGACCCAGTACTTC
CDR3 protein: CASSLADPRETQYF

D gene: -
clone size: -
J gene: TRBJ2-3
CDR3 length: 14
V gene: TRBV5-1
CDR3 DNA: TGCGCCAGCAGCTTGGCCCTCCCGACAGATACGCAGTATTTT
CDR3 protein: CASSLALPTDTQYF

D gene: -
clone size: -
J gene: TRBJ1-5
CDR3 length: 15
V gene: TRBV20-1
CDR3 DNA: TGCAGTGCTAGAAGTCGGTGGCAGAACAATCAGCCCCAGCATTTT
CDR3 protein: CSARSRWQNNQPQHF

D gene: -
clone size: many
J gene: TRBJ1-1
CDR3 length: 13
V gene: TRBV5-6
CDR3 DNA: TGTGCCAGCAGCTGGCAGTTGAACACTGAAGCTTTCTTT
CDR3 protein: CASSWQLNTEAFF

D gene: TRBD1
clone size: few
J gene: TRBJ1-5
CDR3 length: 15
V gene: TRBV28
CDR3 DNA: TGTGCCAGCATACAACCGGGACAGGGGCATCAGCCCCAGCATTTT
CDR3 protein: CASIQPGQGHQPQHF

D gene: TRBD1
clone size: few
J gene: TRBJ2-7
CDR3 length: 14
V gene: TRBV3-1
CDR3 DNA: TGTGCCAGCAGCCAACAGGGGGCCGCCTACGAGCAGTACTTC
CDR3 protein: CASSQQGAAYEQYF

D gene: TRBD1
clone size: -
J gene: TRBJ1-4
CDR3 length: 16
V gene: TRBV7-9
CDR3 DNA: TGTGCCAGCAGCCGGACAGGGGGCGCGGCTAATGAAAAACTGTTTTTT
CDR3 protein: CASSRTGGAANEKLFF

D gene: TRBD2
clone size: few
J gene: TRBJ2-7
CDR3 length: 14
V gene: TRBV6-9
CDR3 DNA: TGTGCCAGCATCGCGCGGGGGAGAAGCTACGAGCAGTACTTC
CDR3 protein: CASIARGRSYEQYF

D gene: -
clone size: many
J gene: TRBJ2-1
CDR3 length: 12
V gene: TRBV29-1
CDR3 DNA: TGCAGCGTTGAAGGAAATTCGAATGAGCAGTTCTTC
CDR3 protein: CSVEGNSNEQFF

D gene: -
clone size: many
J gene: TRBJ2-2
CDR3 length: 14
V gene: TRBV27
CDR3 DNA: TGTGCCAGCAGATGGGGTTCGAACACCGGGGAGCTGTTTTTT
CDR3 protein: CASRWGSNTGELFF

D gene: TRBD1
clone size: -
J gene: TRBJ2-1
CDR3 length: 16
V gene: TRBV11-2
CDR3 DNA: TGTGCCAGCAGCTTACTATCCGGGACAGGTTACAATGAGCAGTTCTTC
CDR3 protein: CASSLLSGTGYNEQFF

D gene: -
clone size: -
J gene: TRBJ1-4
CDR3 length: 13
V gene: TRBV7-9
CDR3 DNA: TGTGCCAGCAGCTTAGCAAACGAGGAAAAACTGTTTTTT
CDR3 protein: CASSLANEEKLFF

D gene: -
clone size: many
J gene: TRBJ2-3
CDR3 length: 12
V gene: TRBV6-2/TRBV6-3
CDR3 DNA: TGTGCCAGCAGCAGCAAGCGGAATACGCAGTATTTT
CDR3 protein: CASSSKRNTQYF

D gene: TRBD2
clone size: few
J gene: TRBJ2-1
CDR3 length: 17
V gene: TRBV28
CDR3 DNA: TGTGCCAGCAGTTTCCCTGGGGCGGGAGACGCCTACAATGAGCAGTTCTTC
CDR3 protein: CASSFPGAGDAYNEQFF

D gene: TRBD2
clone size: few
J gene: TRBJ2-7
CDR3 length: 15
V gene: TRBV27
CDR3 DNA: TGTGCCAGCAGTTCTGGGACTAGCGGAATCTACGAGCAGTACTTC
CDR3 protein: CASSSGTSGIYEQYF

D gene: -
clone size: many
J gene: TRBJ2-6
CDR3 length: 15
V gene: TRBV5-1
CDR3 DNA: TGCGCCAGCAGCTTGGGGACAACTGGGGCCAACGTCCTGACTTTC
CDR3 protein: CASSLGTTGANVLTF

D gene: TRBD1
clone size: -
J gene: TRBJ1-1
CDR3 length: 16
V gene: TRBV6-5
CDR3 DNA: TGTGCCAGCAGGAGGGGACAGGGTTCTCAGAACACTGAAGCTTTCTTT
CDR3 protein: CASRRGQGSQNTEAFF

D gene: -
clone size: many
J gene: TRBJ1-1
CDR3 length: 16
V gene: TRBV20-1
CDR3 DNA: TGCAGTGCTAGAGTCTCGGGACGTCGAGAGTGGACTGAAGCTTTCTTT
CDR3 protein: CSARVSGRREWTEAFF

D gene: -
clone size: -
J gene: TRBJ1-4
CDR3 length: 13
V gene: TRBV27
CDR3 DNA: TGTGCCAGCAGTTCCAAAAGAGGGGAAAAACTGTTTTTT
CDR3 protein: CASSSKRGEKLFF